A selection of T cell receptor beta chains follows, all from one sample in a study of shared clonotypes between healthy human individuals. Only in-frame clones appear in the TCRdb table, and some are missing; sequencing was by immunoSEQ multiplex PCR. In the table there are some 240,000 clones, about 69% of which are singletons. Sequencing was performed on memory CD4+ T cells sorted from blood. Receptor source: a man aged 30 to 39 in good health. Both conserved end residues are part of each CDR3. D genes are given only for firm matches. Where a row states a size, it is once, few, many or the class of an expanded clone; other rows omit it.

>TRBD2|.|TRBJ2-5|TRBV2
CASSKTSSTSETQYF
TGTGCCAGCAGCAAGACTAGCAGCACCTCTGAAACCCAGTACTTC
>TRBD1|.|TRBJ2-7|TRBV5-5
CASSLETGGSYEQYF
TGTGCCAGCAGCTTGGAGACAGGGGGATCCTACGAGCAGTACTTC
>TRBD1|few|TRBJ1-3|TRBV28
CASTLQGPGNTIYF
TGTGCCAGCACCCTACAGGGGCCTGGAAACACCATATATTTT
>TRBD2|.|TRBJ2-7|TRBV6-6
CASSTIAGGGYEQYF
TGTGCCAGCAGTACTATAGCGGGAGGGGGATACGAGCAGTACTTC
>.|few|TRBJ1-1|TRBV28
CASSPRSANTEAFF
TGTGCCAGCAGTCCAAGGTCAGCGAACACTGAAGCTTTCTTT
>.|.|TRBJ1-4|TRBV4-3
CASSQDRNTVNEKLFF
TGCGCCAGCAGCCAAGACCGAAATACCGTGAATGAAAAACTGTTTTTT
>.|.|TRBJ2-1|TRBV5-1
CASSEDKLSAGYNEQFF
TGCGCCAGCAGCGAAGACAAACTTAGCGCCGGCTACAATGAGCAGTTCTTC
>.|.|TRBJ2-5|TRBV21-1
CAGHREETQYF
TGTGCCGGCCACAGGGAAGAGACCCAGTACTTC
>.|few|TRBJ2-3|TRBV5-1
CASSLDGLSVDTQYF
TGCGCCAGCAGCTTAGATGGACTATCGGTAGATACGCAGTATTTT
>.|few|TRBJ2-1|TRBV28
CASSLPQGKQFF
TGTGCCAGCAGTTTACCTCAGGGGAAGCAGTTCTTC
>TRBD2|.|TRBJ2-3|TRBV7-2
CASLQIGGTSGTDTQYF
TGTGCCAGCCTACAAATCGGCGGGACTAGCGGCACAGATACGCAGTATTTT
>.|.|TRBJ2-7|TRBV4-1
CASSQSPERRYEQYF
TGCGCCAGCAGCCAGTCACCAGAGAGGCGATACGAGCAGTACTTC
>.|.|TRBJ2-3|TRBV9
CASSVKSETSTDTQYF
TGTGCCAGCAGCGTAAAGAGCGAGACCAGCACAGATACGCAGTATTTT